This is a list of T cell receptor beta chains from one sample in a study of blood T cell repertoires in COVID-19. The assay was immunoSEQ multiplex PCR, and TCRdb's table has in-frame clones only and misses some. The table records 250,000 to 300,000 clones, around 90% of them present only once. The material sequenced was PBMCs or T cells enriched from blood (not recorded which). The receptors come from a woman aged 25-40 years who had recovered from COVID-19. The conserved cysteine and the conserved F or W are not part of the CDR3 here. Each record gives: V gene, clone size, CDR3 protein. Rows give clone size only sometimes, using once, few, many, or a class for an expanded clone.

>TRBV12-3/TRBV12-4|NA
ASSRDISYEQY
>TRBV6-5|NA
ASQTVEGLWAF
>TRBV19|NA
ASSIGRSNQPQH
>TRBV6-5|NA
ASSYSIGETEAF
>TRBV28|NA
ASQTSTDYSNQPQH
>TRBV9|few
ASSAVSGTSSYEQY
>TRBV7-9|NA
ASSLLAGGREQY
>TRBV6-5|once
ASIPKDLHYEQY
>TRBV7-8|NA
ASRSGTGASINYGYT
>TRBV20-1|NA
SASYSGRLTDTGELF
>TRBV13|NA
ASSSIVRDRGQDEQY
>TRBV5-1|NA
ASSPGIPLMNTEAF
>TRBV28|NA
ASSEPGTGAYEQY
>TRBV7-8|NA
ASSLGLAGRASETQY
>TRBV5-6|NA
ASSLNSGRVQPQH
>TRBV19|NA
ASSMWAGGDGELF
>TRBV21-1|NA
ASSKSKDIYTGELF
>TRBV7-3|NA
ASSLEAGGTDTQY
>TRBV2|NA
AGWGQLGYT
>TRBV7-3|NA
ASSLGTSGVETQY
>TRBV13|NA
ASSFRDRAYEQY
>TRBV28|NA
ASSLVGAGVQQPQH
>TRBV7-2|NA
ASSSRVAGVSDTQY
>TRBV10-1|NA
ASSVGLAFAGELF
>TRBV4-3|few
ASSQDPAGGYNEQF
>TRBV18|NA
ASSPPSGRVNTEAF
>TRBV4-2|NA
ASSSPGQGKSGANVLT
>TRBV28|NA
ASRRKGGDTEAF
>TRBV7-8|NA
ASSFWTGNNEQF
>TRBV10-3|NA
AISEKAGGPHEQF
>TRBV29-1|NA
SVEIISGRGETQY
>TRBV19|NA
ASSIRANYGYT
>TRBV28|NA
ASSFRGRARNEQF
>TRBV6-5|NA
ASSSPNQPQH
>TRBV28|NA
ASSLQTSGRAEEQY
>TRBV19|once
ASSARSGYGYT
>TRBV27|NA
ASSLGTGTGNSYEQY
>TRBV7-9|NA
ASSLGVGPHYEQY
>TRBV14|NA
ASSRVGDSTDTQY
>TRBV7-2|NA
ASSYRAGDTQY
>TRBV6-5|NA
ASSPGQGHEKLF
>TRBV7-2|NA
ASSQKAVNTEAF
>TRBV4-2|NA
ASSQPSGLAGELF
>TRBV28|NA
ASSTSGGVQETQY
>TRBV7-3|once
ASSLMGGSGANVLT
>TRBV6-2/TRBV6-3|NA
ASSPGPSGSYKDGELF
>TRBV3-1/TRBV3-2|few
ASSPGQGGGYT